One and the same sample provided the 29 T cell receptor beta chains below, sequenced in a study of T cells after yellow fever vaccination. TCRdb analysed the 5' RACE reads with MiXCR anew, one entry per CDR3 protein. The table has some 100,000 distinct CDR3 sequences, 8% to 10% seen once; the top ten hold 15% to 20%. The input for sequencing was CD8+ T cells not binding an NS4B(214-222) dextramer, sorted from PBMCs, taken around 15 days after the first yellow fever vaccination. The receptors were sampled from a man aged 18 to 29 who received the YFV17D yellow fever vaccine.

This rearrangement joins TRBV4-1 to TRBJ1-4; possibly TRBD1 for D (6 bases). The CDR3 covers 15 residues. Trimming pared 4 bases from V and 3 bases from J, leaving 12 bases between. Germline V gene lookup returns CDR1 MGHRA and CDR2 YSYEKL. The CDR3 sequence is CASSLQGNPNEKLFF. For the CDR3, the DNA is TGCGCCAGCAGCCTCCAGGGGAACCCTAATGAAAAACTGTTTTTT.

At least ten counts were recorded for this clonotype. This chain uses TRBV12-3 or TRBV12-4 with TRBJ1-2; TRBD1 matches at 10 bases. This CDR3 contains 14 residues. Germline trimming cut 1 base from V and 8 bases from J; bases unmatched to any gene: 4. In nucleotides, the CDR3 is TGTGCCAGCAGTTTAGGTGGGACAGGGGTCGGCTACACCTTC. Amino acid sequence: CASSLGGTGVGYTF.

In its sample, this clonotype was seen a few times. This sequence joins TRBV29-1 and TRBJ1-1; a possible D gene is TRBD1 (6 bases). The CDR3 is 10 residues long. Germline V CDR1 and CDR2: SQVTM, ANQGSEA. V was shortened by 7 bases and J by 3 bases, with 6 bases between the two germline ends. The chain's CDR3 is CSAGDTEAFF. CDR3 coding DNA: TGCAGCGCAGGGGACACTGAAGCTTTCTTT.

This clonotype appeared many times. The J gene is TRBJ1-1, the V gene TRBV4-1, with a possible D match to TRBD1 (5 bases). With 0 bases removed from V and 3 bases from J, the gap between germline ends came to 17 bases. There are 17 residues in the CDR3. In germline, CDR1 is MGHRA, CDR2 YSYEKL. CDR3 loop: CASSQERAGGWYTEAFF. The CDR3 region has the DNA TGCGCCAGCAGCCAAGAGAGAGCGGGGGGGTGGTACACTGAAGCTTTCTTT.

In this sample, this clonotype turned up a few times. The chain carries TRBV4-2 and TRBJ1-4; D gene ambiguous. In germline, CDR1 is LGHNA, CDR2 YNFKEQ. V was cut by 1 base and J by 7 bases, with 10 bases left in between. The CDR3 runs to 14 residues. Written as DNA, the CDR3 is TGTGCCAGCAGCCAAGCTTTTGGCGGTGAAAAACTGTTTTTT. Translation: CASSQAFGGEKLFF.

The chain employs TRBV29-1 and TRBJ1-3; unclear D gene. Germline CDR1 is SQVTM and CDR2 is ANQGSEA. Trimming left V 7 bases short and J 1 base short, with 11 bases between. The CDR3 is made up of 13 amino acids. CDR3 DNA sequence: TGCAGCGCCCTTAGGGATTCTGGAAACACCATATATTTT. Amino acids: CSALRDSGNTIYF.

This clonotype was seen only a few times. The CDR3 DNA sequence: TGTGCCAGCAGCTTATTTGGGGGCGAATGGGAGCAGTACTTC. Amino acid sequence: CASSLFGGEWEQYF. V gene TRBV7-9 combines with J gene TRBJ2-7; tentatively, D is TRBD1 (6 bases). Trimming removed 2 bases from V and 7 bases from J, with 15 bases in between. The CDR3 spans 14 residues. Germline loops: CDR1 SEHNR, CDR2 FQNEAQ (reference sequence).

This clonotype appeared a few times. The CDR3 DNA sequence: TGCGCCAGCAGCCAGGGGATGGAGATACCCAACTATGGCTACACCTTC. Amino acid sequence: CASSQGMEIPNYGYTF. The V and J genes are TRBV4-3 and TRBJ1-2, with D hard to call. V was cut by 3 bases and J by 2 bases, with 16 bases left in between. This CDR3 has 16 amino acids. Germline V CDR1 and CDR2: LGHNA, YSLEER.

CDR3 nucleotide sequence: TGTGCCAGCAGCTTAGTCGGCAGGGGGCTCCAAGAGACCCAGTACTTC. Translated, it gives CASSLVGRGLQETQYF. The V call is TRBV7-2, the J call TRBJ2-5, with 8 bases matching TRBD1. The V segment lost 1 base and the J segment 1 base; nucleotides outside the gene matches: 5. This CDR3 has 16 amino acids. The germline V gene encodes CDR1 SGHTA and CDR2 FQGNSA.

A few counts support this clonotype. The rearrangement joins TRBV28 to TRBJ2-7, with a tentative D call TRBD1 (6 bases). The ends were cut back, 2 bases at V and 5 bases at J, with 16 bases in the middle. Germline V gives CDR1 MDHEN, CDR2 SYDVKM. CDR3 length: 15 amino acids. The CDR3 nucleotides are TGTGCCAGCAGTTTAAGGGGGATGGTGCGGGACGAGCAGTACGTC. Translated, it gives CASSLRGMVRDEQYV.

The chain employs TRBV7-9 and TRBJ1-6; D is unclear. Germline V gene sequence: CDR1 SEHNR, CDR2 FQNEAQ (reference sequence). The CDR3 extends over 12 amino acids. Trimming stripped 4 bases from V and 7 bases from J, with 5 bases between. The CDR3 sequence is CASSWANSPLHF. CDR3 DNA: TGTGCCAGCAGCTGGGCGAATTCACCCCTCCACTTT.

This clonotype was seen only a few times. This chain uses TRBV3-1 with TRBJ1-3, with D possibly being TRBD1 (6 bases). Germline CDR1 and CDR2: LGHDT and YNNKEL (reference sequence). The ends were cut back, 4 bases at V and 0 bases at J, with 13 bases in the middle. This CDR3 has 16 amino acids. The CDR3: CASSPQGSHSGNTIYF. Written as DNA, the CDR3 is TGTGCCAGCAGCCCACAGGGTAGTCACTCTGGAAACACCATATATTTT. Variable domain in full (rest from reference TRBV3-1 and TRBJ1-3): DTAVSQTPKYLVTQMGNDKSIKCEQNLGHDTMYWYKQDSKKFLKIMFSYNNKELIINETVPNRFSPKSPDKAHLNLHINSLELGDSAVYFCASSPQGSHSGNTIYFGEGSWLTVV.

This clonotype was recorded a few times. J is TRBJ1-6 and V is TRBV10-2, with 9 bases fitting TRBD1. CDR3 length: 14 amino acids. V shed 8 bases and J 9 bases; nucleotides not matched to a gene: 8. Germline assignment: CDR1 WSHSY and CDR2 SAAADI. Here the CDR3 reads CASGGQGLVSPLHF. Here the CDR3 DNA reads TGCGCCAGCGGAGGACAGGGGTTGGTTTCACCCCTCCACTTT.

V and J are TRBV19 and TRBJ1-2; D is ambiguous. This CDR3 comprises 11 residues. V lost 3 bases and J 6 bases, leaving 5 bases between the germline ends. Germline CDR1 LNHDA, CDR2 SQIVND (reference sequence). CDR3: CASSILDGYTF. In DNA form, the CDR3 reads TGTGCCAGTAGTATTTTGGATGGCTACACCTTC.

V gene TRBV5-8 combines with J gene TRBJ2-2, with no clear D. The CDR3 is made up of 12 amino acids. Per the germline V gene, CDR1 is SGHTS and CDR2 is YDEGEE. V dropped 4 bases and J dropped 5 bases, with 6 bases sitting between them. The CDR3 reads CASSLWTGELFF. As DNA, the CDR3 is TGTGCCAGCAGCCTATGGACCGGGGAGCTGTTTTTT.

This clonotype is classed as medium-sized. V is TRBV4-2 and J is TRBJ2-1, with 9 bases lining up with TRBD2. Germline CDR1 and CDR2: LGHNA and YNFKEQ. V trimming: 3 bases; J trimming: 1 base; junction bases outside the gene matches: 10. The CDR3 extends over 18 amino acids. CDR3: CASSQGAGTSRSYNEQFF. The CDR3 DNA follows: TGTGCCAGCAGCCAGGGGGCCGGGACTAGCCGATCCTACAATGAGCAGTTCTTC.

The V gene is TRBV29-1, the J gene TRBJ2-5, with 12 bases fitting TRBD1. The CDR3 extends over 15 amino acids. Germline CDR1 SQVTM, CDR2 ANQGSEA. V was clipped by 3 bases and J by 4 bases; unmatched bases: 6. For the CDR3, the DNA is TGCAGCGTTGATTCCCTGGGACAGGGGGCAGAGACCCAGTACTTC. Its protein product is CSVDSLGQGAETQYF.

This rearrangement joins TRBV27 to TRBJ2-3, with TRBD2 matching 11 bases. CDR3 length equals 17 residues. With 2 bases clipped from V and 1 base from J, the junction kept 5 bases outside the gene matches. Germline loops: CDR1 MNHEY, CDR2 SMNVEV (reference sequence). DNA of the CDR3: TGTGCCAGCAGTTTAATCCAACTAGCGGGGGGCACAGATACGCAGTATTTT. Its translation: CASSLIQLAGGTDTQYF.

V gene TRBV9 combines with J gene TRBJ2-3; D tentatively fits TRBD1 or TRBD2 (6 bases each). The length of the CDR3 is 18 residues. The V end was cut by 0 bases, the J end by 4 bases, with 21 bases between. Germline CDR1 SGDLS, CDR2 YYNGEE. The CDR3 DNA reads TGTGCCAGCAGCGTAGAGCGTCCAGGGGCGAGGGGGGCAGATACGCAGTATTTT. Its translation: CASSVERPGARGADTQYF.

This clonotype was observed at least ten times. V is TRBV6-5 and J is TRBJ1-1, with D uncertain. With 6 bases removed from V and 4 bases from J, the gap between germline ends came to 18 bases. This CDR3 is 15 amino acids long. Germline assignment: CDR1 MNHEY and CDR2 SVGAGI. DNA for the CDR3: TGTGCCAGCAGCAGGACTGTTTATCAGGCCACTGAAGCTTTCTTT. Translated: CASSRTVYQATEAFF.

The CDR3 DNA reads as TGTGCCAGCAGAGAATTCCCGGGAGCAAACTACGAGCAGTACTTC. Residues: CASREFPGANYEQYF. The genes are TRBV6-2 or TRBV6-3 and TRBJ2-7; weak D call: TRBD2 (6 bases). The V gene lost 6 bases and the J gene lost 3 bases, with 18 bases spanning the gap. The CDR3 contains 15 residues. CDR1 and CDR2 from the germline V gene are MNHEY and SVGEGT.

The chain combines TRBV5-5 with TRBJ1-2, with 8 bases lining up with TRBD1. The CDR3 consists of 16 residues. The junction had 10 bases not matched to a gene; V was cut back by 2 bases and J by 4 bases. Germline CDR1 SGHKS, CDR2 YYEKEE (reference sequence). DNA of the CDR3: TGTGCCAGCAGCTTTCAATCAGGGGGCGCGATCTATGGCTACACCTTC. Amino acid sequence: CASSFQSGGAIYGYTF.

The CDR3 is CASSPGNIGTGWRDTQYF. The DNA of the CDR3 is TGTGCCAGCAGCCCCGGGAATATTGGGACAGGGTGGCGGGATACGCAGTATTTT. The chain uses TRBV11-2 and TRBJ2-3; TRBD1 matches 9 bases. The length of the CDR3 is 18 residues. Germline assignment: CDR1 SGHAT and CDR2 FQNNGV. After removal of 5 bases from V and 6 bases from J, the junction contained 18 bases not matched to a gene.

There are many counts of this clonotype. The V call is TRBV29-1, the J call TRBJ2-3, with D tentatively TRBD1 or TRBD2 (5 bases each). V gave up 5 bases and J gave up 0 bases, with 21 bases separating them. Germline-derived CDR1 and CDR2 are SQVTM and ANQGSEA. The CDR3 totals 17 residues. CDR3 coding DNA: TGCAGCGTTACCGCTATTCAGTGGGGACCGAGCACAGATACGCAGTATTTT. Its protein product is CSVTAIQWGPSTDTQYF.

The table lists this clonotype with a few counts. The rearrangement uses TRBV4-2 and TRBJ2-7; no reliable D call. The CDR3 length is 14 residues. V was trimmed by 1 base and J by 5 bases, leaving 12 bases between them. Looked up from germline, CDR1 is LGHNA and CDR2 is YNFKEQ. The CDR3 DNA sequence: TGTGCCAGCAGCCAAGGTGGGATGACCCACGAGCAGTACTTC. Amino acid sequence: CASSQGGMTHEQYF.

The rearrangement uses TRBV4-2 and TRBJ1-2; 7 bases are shared with TRBD1. Germline CDR1 LGHNA, CDR2 YNFKEQ. J was trimmed by 2 bases and V by 0 bases; bases with no gene match: 6. The CDR3 covers 16 residues. The CDR3: CASSQDQGGSNYGYTF. For the CDR3, the DNA is TGTGCCAGCAGCCAAGATCAGGGGGGGTCGAACTATGGCTACACCTTC.

This clonotype was picked up a small number of times. The gene calls are TRBV29-1 and TRBJ2-5; D is possibly TRBD2 (6 bases). Looked up from germline, CDR1 is SQVTM and CDR2 is ANQGSEA. The CDR3 length is 14 residues. V was clipped by 3 bases and J by 4 bases, with 15 bases between them. In nucleotides, the CDR3 is TGCAGCGTTGAGGGTCTTGCGGGGAGAGAGACCCAGTACTTC. Translated, it gives CSVEGLAGRETQYF.

This clonotype was picked up a small number of times. The V and J genes are TRBV6-1 and TRBJ1-2; 9 nucleotides line up with TRBD1. CDR1 and CDR2 (germline): MNHNS, SASEGT. Trimming at V came to 6 bases and at J to 2 bases, leaving 7 bases not matched to a gene. This CDR3 has 15 amino acids. In nucleotides, the CDR3 is TGTGCCAGCAGGACTACGGGACAGGGAAACTATGGCTACACCTTC. It is translated as CASRTTGQGNYGYTF.

The chain is built from TRBV7-9 and TRBJ1-1; no clear D gene. Trimming shortened V by 3 bases and J by 0 bases, and 5 bases separated the two germline ends. The CDR3 sequence is 13 residues long. The germline gives CDR1 SEHNR, CDR2 FQNEAQ (reference sequence). Here the CDR3 DNA reads TGTGCCAGCAGCTTTACCTTGAACACTGAAGCTTTCTTT. Translated: CASSFTLNTEAFF.